This T cell receptor beta chain was profiled in a study of T cell responses to AZD1222 COVID-19 vaccine. The CDR3 is 13 residues long. Germline values: CDR1 SGHAT, CDR2 FQNNGV. V dropped 3 bases and J dropped 1 base, with 6 bases sitting between them. Data came from immunoSEQ multiplex PCR; TCRdb stores just in-frame clones and leaves some out. Its table records over 120,000 clones. Of note for this clone: Its antigen is not known.

General study results and limits: White British ancestry dominated among donors, who included more females, and clonal diversity was possibly underestimated.

The TCR was taken from an adult in good health. Sample: peripheral blood. The chain recombines TRBV11-2 with TRBJ1-1, with D tentatively TRBD1 (5 bases). The CDR3 nucleotides read TGTGCCAGCAGCTTTCAGGGGAACACTGAAGCTTTCTTT. It encodes CASSFQGNTEAFF. The entire variable domain, with the rest obtained from reference TRBV11-2 and TRBJ1-1, is as follows: EAGVAQSPRYKIIEKRQSVAFWCNPISGHATLYWYQQILGQGPKLLIQFQNNGVVDDSQLPKDRFSAERLKGVDSTLKIQPAKLEDSAVYLCASSFQGNTEAFFGQGTRLTVV.